The entry that follows covers one T cell receptor beta chain sequence. No cognate antigen has been identified for it. No base qualities exist here, and no much larger clone lies one base off it. This sample stems from a study of blood T cells in healthy people across ages (dated by TCRdb to between 2015 and 2016). Notes on the research overall: In model experiments, template switching captured about one uniquely barcoded TCR beta cDNA molecule for every two T cells. Donors of different ages were randomly distributed across sequencing lanes to avoid experimental bias. The donors were divided into four age groups: young (average approximately 16 years), middle-aged (about 40), aged (about 61) and long-lived (roughly 86). The study measured age-related changes in TCR beta repertoire diversity using deep sequencing normalized with unique cDNA molecular identifiers. For two donors (one aged 18 to 30 and one aged 80 or older), the study analyzed two additional independent replicas of 1 million unique cDNA reads from the same blood draw. Beyond this particular receptor, the publication reports: Compared with the aged group, more naive CD4+ T cells, fewer expanded clones and increased TCR diversity were shown by the long-lived group, suggesting age selection. Because the CMV infection status of the donors was unknown, age-related changes in expanded clonotypes may potentially have been confounded. Since profiling was done on bulk unsorted PBMCs, naive and antigen-experienced compartments could not be conclusively compared. As age increased, observed TCR beta diversity per million T cells dropped in a roughly linear way, and a significant reduction was already evident by age 40. The percentage of naive T cells measured by flow cytometry correlated strongly with observed TCR beta diversity. Estimates of total diversity based on one million sequenced T cells were considered lower bounds and underestimates.

The approximately 41 donors, aged roughly 6 to 100 years, were systemically healthy Caucasian individuals from Russia. Ten milliliters of peripheral blood were drawn from each donor into EDTA-treated Vacutainer tubes. Ficoll-Paque density-gradient centrifugation was used to isolate PBMCs, with at least 7 million per sample. Total RNA was extracted from PBMCs with Trizol reagent, with at least 5 micrograms obtained per sample. For every donor, flow cytometry on a PBMC aliquot measured the percentage of naive CD45RAhigh/CD27high T cells. The junction shows trimming of 4 bases on V and 6 bases on J, and the gene matches do not reach 5 bases of it. CDR1 and CDR2 are drawn from the germline V gene: SGHRS, YFSETQ. Counted from cysteine to phenylalanine, this CDR3 has 14 amino acids. Only the CDR3 portion is preserved as DNA: 42 bases, with reading frame beginning at the first base. The library was produced with 5' RACE. TCRdb shows the sequencer as Illumina HiSeq 2500. The second PCR ran for roughly 6 to 11 cycles and used a J-beta primer mix along with a sample-barcoded 5' primer. A unique molecular identifier was introduced onto each TCR beta cDNA molecule by a template-switch 5' adaptor carrying 12 random nucleotides. At least 2.5 million CDR3-containing paired-end reads were obtained from each sample. First-strand cDNA synthesis was performed from all RNA using the Mint cDNA synthesis kit, with priming by a TRBC-specific oligonucleotide. After uracil-DNA glycosylase treatment, a first 18-cycle PCR used universal primers M1SS and BC2_uni_R on all cDNA. The published analysis was carried out like this. For normalization, 1 million high-quality reads, each with a distinct molecular identifier, were randomly selected from each sample. Reads with shared molecular identifiers were discarded instead of being binned into consensus sequences. MiTCR, run with a Q25 quality threshold and the strictest error-elimination algorithm, handled CDR3 identification, clonotype clustering and error correction. A nonparametric unseen species model with Euler transformation was used to estimate a lower bound on total TCR beta diversity. TCRdb ran its own pipeline on the public reads, namely fastp trimming at Q25 and MiXCR clone calling, and kept in-frame beta chains. Each entry is one CDR3 protein sequence, shown with its most common DNA and genes. What appears here as the V and J calls and clone size reflects TCRdb's work, not the paper's. The sample table lists about 670,000 distinct CDR3 sequences, approximately 40% of them with a count of one. The ten largest make up about 30% of the sample.

The source material was blood. The sequence was collected from a man older than 75 in good health. The chain uses TRBV5-1 and TRBJ1-5, with 9 junctional bases fitting TRBD1. The sequence in DNA is TGCGCCAGCAGCACCGGGACAGGGAGTCAGCCCCAGCATTTT. It specifies CASSTGTGSQPQHF.